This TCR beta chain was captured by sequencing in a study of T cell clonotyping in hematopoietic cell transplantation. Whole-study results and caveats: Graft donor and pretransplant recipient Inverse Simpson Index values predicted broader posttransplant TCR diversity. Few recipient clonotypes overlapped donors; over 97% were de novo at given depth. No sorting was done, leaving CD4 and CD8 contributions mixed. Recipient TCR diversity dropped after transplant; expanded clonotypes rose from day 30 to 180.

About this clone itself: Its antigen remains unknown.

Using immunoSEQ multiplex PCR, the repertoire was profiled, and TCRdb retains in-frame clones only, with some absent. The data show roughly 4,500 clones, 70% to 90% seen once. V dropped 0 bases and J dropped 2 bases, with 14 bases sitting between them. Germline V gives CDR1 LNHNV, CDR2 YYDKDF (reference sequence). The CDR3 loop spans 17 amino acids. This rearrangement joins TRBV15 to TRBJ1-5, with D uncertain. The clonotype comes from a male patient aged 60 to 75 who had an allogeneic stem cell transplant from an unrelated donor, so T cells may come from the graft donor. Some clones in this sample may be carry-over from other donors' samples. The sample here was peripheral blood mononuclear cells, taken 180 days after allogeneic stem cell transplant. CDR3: CATSRDETGSGNQPQHF. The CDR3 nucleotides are TGTGCCACCAGCAGAGATGAAACGGGGAGTGGCAATCAGCCCCAGCATTTT. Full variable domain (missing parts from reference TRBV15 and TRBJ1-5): DAMVIQNPRYQVTQFGKPVTLSCSQTLNHNVMYWYQQKSSQAPKLLFHYYDKDFNNEADTPDNFQSRRPNTSFCFLDIRSPGLGDTAMYLCATSRDETGSGNQPQHFGDGTRLSIL.